This TCR beta chain was obtained from a study of tumor-infiltrating lymphocytes in primary liver carcinoma. The tissue used was unsorted bulk material of about 19-30 mg. RNA and DNA were co-extracted from it with the AllPrep DNA/RNA mini kit. Using a constant-region primer together with ProtoScript II reverse transcriptase, TCR beta cDNA was made from around 500 ng of total RNA. Construction of TCR beta libraries relied on three successive nested multiplex PCR rounds employing slightly modified ARM-PCR. The first two PCR rounds used TRBV1-TRBV30 forward primers with a C-beta reverse primer, approximately 11 cycles each. MiXCR, applied by TCRdb to the multiplex PCR reads, yields one record per CDR3 protein. The sample has 55,000 to 65,000 distinct CDR3 sequences, 71% seen once. This clonotype was detected once. CDR3 length: 12 amino acids. Germline lookup yields CDR1 SGHAT and CDR2 FQNNGV. V gave up 1 base and J gave up 9 bases, with 7 bases separating them.

Sequencing was carried out using liver tumor tissue from sampling region 2. Subset here: tumor region T2, inferior pole. The TCR sequence derives from a man aged 40-49 years with primary liver carcinoma and hepatitis B virus infection. V gene TRBV11-2 combines with J gene TRBJ2-1; D not certain. CDR3 DNA: TGTGCCAGCAGCTTAGGTGCCCTTGAGCAGTTCTTC. It specifies CASSLGALEQFF.